A selection of T cell receptor beta chains follows, all from one sample in a study of CD8+ T cells in alopecia areata. Sequenced by immunoSEQ multiplex PCR; TCRdb stores in-frame clones only, minus some. The sample consists of approximately 280,000 clones, over 45% of them appearing once. The sample consisted of CD4+ T cells sorted from blood, taken at week 24, from a patient treated with tofacitinib. The receptors come from a human donor with alopecia areata. CDR3s leave out the opening cysteine and the closing phenylalanine or tryptophan. For some rows the clone size is stated as once, few or many, or as a class when expanded; others skip it.

clone_size: .; v_call: TRBV29-1; j_call: TRBJ2-1; cdr3_aa: SGGWLAGEREQF
clone_size: .; v_call: TRBV9; j_call: TRBJ1-6; cdr3_aa: ASSPRIGGAVNSPLH
clone_size: .; v_call: TRBV2; j_call: TRBJ1-6; cdr3_aa: ASSGDRTGNSPLH
clone_size: few; v_call: TRBV7-9; j_call: TRBJ1-2; cdr3_aa: ASSLEGRERGYT
clone_size: .; v_call: TRBV6-5; j_call: TRBJ2-5; cdr3_aa: ASSRQFQETQY
clone_size: .; v_call: TRBV20-1; j_call: TRBJ2-7; cdr3_aa: SARGWYEQY
clone_size: .; v_call: TRBV12-5; j_call: TRBJ2-1; cdr3_aa: ASGLGHLGRIDSEQF
clone_size: .; v_call: TRBV2; j_call: TRBJ1-6; cdr3_aa: ASSVAAPSSYNSPLH
clone_size: .; v_call: TRBV19; j_call: TRBJ2-5; cdr3_aa: ASSTRQGRLETQY
clone_size: few; v_call: TRBV5-1; j_call: TRBJ1-3; cdr3_aa: ASSLIPDPGNTIY
clone_size: few; v_call: TRBV29-1; j_call: TRBJ2-7; cdr3_aa: SGATAYEQY
clone_size: .; v_call: TRBV29-1; j_call: TRBJ1-2; cdr3_aa: SAGGRAVTNYGYT
clone_size: .; v_call: TRBV10-3; j_call: TRBJ2-5; cdr3_aa: AITTGYQETQY
clone_size: few; v_call: TRBV7-2; j_call: TRBJ2-5; cdr3_aa: ASSLDAQRRETQY
clone_size: .; v_call: TRBV7-8; j_call: TRBJ2-4; cdr3_aa: ASSPQGALAKNIQY
clone_size: .; v_call: TRBV2; j_call: TRBJ2-3; cdr3_aa: ASSSAGPWTQY
clone_size: .; v_call: TRBV4-3; j_call: TRBJ2-5; cdr3_aa: ASSQNPPQGGRETQY
clone_size: .; v_call: TRBV14; j_call: TRBJ2-1; cdr3_aa: ASSQDGTDRGPYNEQF
clone_size: .; v_call: TRBV4-2; j_call: TRBJ2-7; cdr3_aa: ASSQPGQTFYEQY
clone_size: once; v_call: TRBV15; j_call: TRBJ1-1; cdr3_aa: ATSRDYQGNTEAF
clone_size: .; v_call: TRBV2; j_call: TRBJ2-2; cdr3_aa: ASRVGGTGFTGELF
clone_size: .; v_call: TRBV6-1; j_call: TRBJ1-2; cdr3_aa: ASKGTLAYGYT
clone_size: .; v_call: TRBV4-1; j_call: TRBJ2-7; cdr3_aa: ASSSPGGHGYEQY
clone_size: .; v_call: TRBV18; j_call: TRBJ1-2; cdr3_aa: ASSPRGDYGYT
clone_size: few; v_call: TRBV19; j_call: TRBJ2-1; cdr3_aa: ASSIRRSSYNEQF
clone_size: many; v_call: TRBV29-1; j_call: TRBJ2-7; cdr3_aa: SVEIDRGSREQY
clone_size: .; v_call: TRBV5-1; j_call: TRBJ2-7; cdr3_aa: ASSLGRARQGGYEQY
clone_size: few; v_call: TRBV27; j_call: TRBJ2-7; cdr3_aa: ASSLQRGSRYEQY
clone_size: .; v_call: TRBV12-5; j_call: TRBJ1-3; cdr3_aa: ASGLSDTIY
clone_size: .; v_call: TRBV2; j_call: TRBJ2-1; cdr3_aa: ASSDRF
clone_size: .; v_call: TRBV28; j_call: TRBJ2-4; cdr3_aa: ASSFRGIAKNIQY
clone_size: .; v_call: TRBV27; j_call: TRBJ1-2; cdr3_aa: ASRRIRDREGGYT
clone_size: few; v_call: TRBV19; j_call: TRBJ1-2; cdr3_aa: ASSRRTNYT
clone_size: once; v_call: TRBV5-4; j_call: TRBJ1-2; cdr3_aa: ASSSTDSYGYT
clone_size: .; v_call: TRBV5-6; j_call: TRBJ2-1; cdr3_aa: ASSLELAGEQF
clone_size: .; v_call: TRBV5-1; j_call: TRBJ2-3; cdr3_aa: ASSTVASGASTDTQY
clone_size: .; v_call: TRBV6-5; j_call: TRBJ2-7; cdr3_aa: ASSYVGSSYEQY
clone_size: .; v_call: TRBV6-1; j_call: TRBJ2-6; cdr3_aa: ASSGGGAGANVLT
clone_size: .; v_call: TRBV30; j_call: TRBJ1-1; cdr3_aa: AWSVGILAEAF
clone_size: .; v_call: TRBV2; j_call: TRBJ1-1; cdr3_aa: ASSVQGSGEAF
clone_size: .; v_call: TRBV6-5; j_call: TRBJ2-1; cdr3_aa: ASSRKTGGHEQF
clone_size: few; v_call: TRBV7-3; j_call: TRBJ2-5; cdr3_aa: ASSLARETQY